A selection of T cell receptor beta chains follows, all from one sample in a study of T cell repertoires in cytomegalovirus infection. TCRdb used MiXCR to reprocess the reads, holding one entry per CDR3 protein. The sample shows 310,000 or so distinct CDR3 sequences, around 25% of them seen only once. For these receptors, no antigen is known. The sample was cultured PBMCs, taken from culture after CMV antigen stimulation. The source of these receptors is a human donor in good health (CMV status not recorded). Some clones in this sample may be carry-over from other donors' samples. Each CDR3 is given with its conserved first and last residue. The order of the fields is V gene, clone size, D gene, J gene, CDR3 protein, CDR3 DNA. The D gene is left open where the match is weak. The listing skips clone size in some rows; elsewhere it reads once, few, many or a size class.

v_call: TRBV12-3/TRBV12-4
clone_size: few
d_call: TRBD2
j_call: TRBJ2-2
cdr3_aa: CASSHPRAGVVGELFF
cdr3_nt: TGTGCCAGCAGTCACCCCCGGGCGGGAGTCGTCGGGGAGCTGTTTTTT

v_call: TRBV18
clone_size: .
d_call: TRBD2
j_call: TRBJ2-1
cdr3_aa: CASSPPAGGALGSMEQFF
cdr3_nt: TGTGCCAGCTCACCACCCGCGGGAGGGGCTCTAGGAAGTATGGAGCAGTTCTTC

v_call: TRBV11-2
clone_size: .
d_call: TRBD1
j_call: TRBJ1-6
cdr3_aa: CASSLGTRGRNSPLHF
cdr3_nt: TGTGCCAGCAGCTTAGGGACTAGGGGGCGGAATTCACCCCTCCACTTT

v_call: TRBV9
clone_size: .
d_call: .
j_call: TRBJ1-1
cdr3_aa: CASSVTMNTEAFF
cdr3_nt: TGTGCCAGCAGCGTAACGATGAACACTGAAGCTTTCTTT

v_call: TRBV14
clone_size: .
d_call: .
j_call: TRBJ1-2
cdr3_aa: CASSQELPPNYGYTF
cdr3_nt: TGTGCCAGCAGCCAAGAATTACCACCTAACTATGGCTACACCTTC

v_call: TRBV7-2
clone_size: few
d_call: .
j_call: TRBJ2-3
cdr3_aa: CASTRGTYTDTQYF
cdr3_nt: TGTGCCAGCACCCGGGGGACGTACACAGATACGCAGTATTTT

v_call: TRBV7-2
clone_size: many
d_call: .
j_call: TRBJ1-1
cdr3_aa: CASRYTDRPNTEAFF
cdr3_nt: TGTGCCAGCAGATACACCGACAGGCCCAACACTGAAGCTTTCTTT

v_call: TRBV19
clone_size: few
d_call: TRBD2
j_call: TRBJ2-1
cdr3_aa: CASSIAGGQGSYNEQFF
cdr3_nt: TGTGCCAGTAGTATTGCGGGAGGGCAGGGCTCCTACAATGAGCAGTTCTTC

v_call: TRBV7-2
clone_size: few
d_call: TRBD2
j_call: TRBJ2-1
cdr3_aa: CASSLTPLVLAGGDEQFF
cdr3_nt: TGTGCCAGCAGCTTAACCCCCCTGGTTCTAGCGGGAGGGGATGAGCAGTTCTTC

v_call: TRBV7-9
clone_size: many
d_call: TRBD2
j_call: TRBJ2-2
cdr3_aa: CASTGTSGSSGTGELFF
cdr3_nt: TGTGCCAGCACCGGGACTAGCGGGAGTTCGGGCACCGGGGAGCTGTTTTTT

v_call: TRBV20-1
clone_size: .
d_call: .
j_call: TRBJ1-2
cdr3_aa: CSASGSGEGYGYTF
cdr3_nt: TGCAGTGCTAGTGGGTCAGGGGAAGGTTATGGCTACACCTTC

v_call: TRBV2
clone_size: .
d_call: TRBD1
j_call: TRBJ1-6
cdr3_aa: CASRPVRGQPRDSPLHF
cdr3_nt: TGTGCCAGCAGGCCTGTGAGGGGGCAACCTCGGGATTCACCCCTCCACTTT

v_call: TRBV2
clone_size: few
d_call: TRBD1
j_call: TRBJ2-3
cdr3_aa: CASTRQGASTDTQYF
cdr3_nt: TGTGCCAGCACCCGACAGGGGGCTAGCACAGATACGCAGTATTTT

v_call: TRBV6-5
clone_size: .
d_call: TRBD1
j_call: TRBJ1-3
cdr3_aa: CASSYSWTGRIFGDTIYF
cdr3_nt: TGTGCCAGCAGTTACTCCTGGACAGGGAGGATATTTGGGGACACCATATATTTT

v_call: TRBV6-5
clone_size: .
d_call: TRBD1
j_call: TRBJ2-7
cdr3_aa: CASSYGQGGVEQYF
cdr3_nt: TGTGCCAGCAGTTACGGACAGGGGGGGGTCGAGCAGTACTTC

v_call: TRBV5-1
clone_size: .
d_call: .
j_call: TRBJ2-1
cdr3_aa: CASSLKGGSSYNEQFF
cdr3_nt: TGCGCCAGCAGCTTGAAGGGCGGAAGCTCCTACAATGAGCAGTTCTTC

v_call: TRBV4-3
clone_size: .
d_call: .
j_call: TRBJ2-3
cdr3_aa: CASSQDWGTGGSTHTQYF
cdr3_nt: TGCGCCAGCAGCCAAGATTGGGGTACAGGCGGGTCCACTCATACGCAGTATTTT

v_call: TRBV25-1
clone_size: few
d_call: TRBD2
j_call: TRBJ2-7
cdr3_aa: CASRGSGKTYEQYF
cdr3_nt: TGTGCCAGCAGGGGGAGCGGGAAAACCTACGAGCAGTACTTC

v_call: TRBV28
clone_size: .
d_call: .
j_call: TRBJ1-2
cdr3_aa: CASSFHGGNLGYTF
cdr3_nt: TGTGCCAGCAGTTTCCACGGGGGTAACCTAGGCTACACCTTC

v_call: TRBV7-2
clone_size: few
d_call: .
j_call: TRBJ2-5
cdr3_aa: CASSLFGTQETQYF
cdr3_nt: TGTGCCAGCAGCTTATTCGGGACCCAAGAGACCCAGTACTTC

v_call: TRBV11-2
clone_size: .
d_call: .
j_call: TRBJ1-2
cdr3_aa: CASSLDGGREGGYTF
cdr3_nt: TGTGCCAGCAGCTTAGATGGGGGCAGGGAAGGCGGCTACACCTTC

v_call: TRBV19
clone_size: .
d_call: TRBD1
j_call: TRBJ2-5
cdr3_aa: CASSGTGRETQYF
cdr3_nt: TGTGCCAGTAGTGGGACAGGGAGAGAGACCCAGTACTTC

v_call: TRBV19
clone_size: .
d_call: TRBD2
j_call: TRBJ2-3
cdr3_aa: CASSILAGTDTQYF
cdr3_nt: TGTGCCAGTAGTATACTAGCGGGCACAGATACGCAGTATTTT

v_call: TRBV2
clone_size: few
d_call: TRBD2
j_call: TRBJ2-3
cdr3_aa: CASSEVGRAGTQYF
cdr3_nt: TGTGCCAGCAGTGAAGTCGGGAGGGCCGGAACGCAGTATTTT

v_call: TRBV7-2
clone_size: many
d_call: .
j_call: TRBJ2-7
cdr3_aa: CASSLEQGWRTNYEQYF
cdr3_nt: TGTGCCAGCAGCTTAGAGCAGGGGTGGCGTACAAACTACGAGCAGTACTTC

v_call: TRBV6-2/TRBV6-3
clone_size: many
d_call: .
j_call: TRBJ2-1
cdr3_aa: CASSPGPLESEQFF
cdr3_nt: TGTGCCAGCAGTCCGGGACCTCTTGAGAGTGAGCAGTTCTTC

v_call: TRBV4-1
clone_size: .
d_call: .
j_call: TRBJ2-1
cdr3_aa: CASSQDTSSYTPYNEQFF
cdr3_nt: TGCGCCAGCAGCCAAGATACCAGCTCGTATACCCCCTACAATGAGCAGTTCTTC

v_call: TRBV20-1
clone_size: .
d_call: TRBD2
j_call: TRBJ2-7
cdr3_aa: CSAGLAGVPEQYF
cdr3_nt: TGCAGTGCTGGGCTAGCGGGAGTTCCCGAGCAGTACTTC

v_call: TRBV12-5
clone_size: .
d_call: TRBD1
j_call: TRBJ2-2
cdr3_aa: CASGLDRVSTGELFF
cdr3_nt: TGTGCTAGTGGGCTAGACAGGGTTAGCACCGGGGAGCTGTTTTTT

v_call: TRBV6-8
clone_size: once
d_call: .
j_call: TRBJ2-3
cdr3_aa: CASSHDGTDTQYF
cdr3_nt: TGTGCCAGCAGTCACGACGGAACAGATACGCAGTATTTT

v_call: TRBV6-5
clone_size: many
d_call: .
j_call: TRBJ1-4
cdr3_aa: CASSYSSPAKEKLFF
cdr3_nt: TGTGCCAGCAGTTACTCGTCCCCGGCAAAGGAAAAACTGTTTTTT

v_call: TRBV20-1
clone_size: few
d_call: .
j_call: TRBJ2-3
cdr3_aa: CSAGPPGQSTDTQYF
cdr3_nt: TGCAGTGCTGGGCCCCCCGGACAGAGCACAGATACGCAGTATTTT

v_call: TRBV7-2
clone_size: .
d_call: TRBD2
j_call: TRBJ2-1
cdr3_aa: CASSRGRAFYNEQFF
cdr3_nt: TGTGCCAGCAGCCGGGGGAGGGCCTTTTACAATGAGCAGTTCTTC

v_call: TRBV27
clone_size: .
d_call: .
j_call: TRBJ2-3
cdr3_aa: CASNLARLDTQYF
cdr3_nt: TGTGCCAGCAATTTAGCCCGACTCGATACGCAGTATTTT